This entry features one T cell receptor (beta chain) sequence. What it binds is unknown. Germline V gives CDR1 MGHRA, CDR2 YSYEKL. CDR3 length: 15 amino acids. The germline V and J ends were trimmed by 0 bases and 0 bases, with 7 bases remaining between them. A single record per CDR3 protein comes from TCRdb applying MiXCR to the reads. Of a few hundred thousand distinct CDR3 sequences in the sample, around a third were seen once. The data derive from a study of T cell repertoires in cytomegalovirus infection. Study information: Recently identified HLA-C-restricted CMV epitopes were among the peptides used. CMV infection and matching HLA type were both indicated by public TCR beta signatures. Whole-study findings and limits: HLA-C-restricted TCR beta clonotypes specific for CMV led the ex vivo response. Based on cumulative public TCR beta family frequency, carriers of CMV plus the relevant HLA were identified.

The sequencing used cultured PBMCs, collected from culture after CMV antigen stimulation. This clonotype was obtained from a human donor in good health (CMV status not recorded). Some clones in this sample may be carry-over from other donors' samples. The chain carries TRBV4-1 and TRBJ2-3; D tentatively reads TRBD1 or TRBD2 (5 bases each). CDR3 in amino acids: CASSQDGASTDTQYF. The CDR3 nucleotides read TGCGCCAGCAGCCAAGACGGGGCCAGCACAGATACGCAGTATTTT.